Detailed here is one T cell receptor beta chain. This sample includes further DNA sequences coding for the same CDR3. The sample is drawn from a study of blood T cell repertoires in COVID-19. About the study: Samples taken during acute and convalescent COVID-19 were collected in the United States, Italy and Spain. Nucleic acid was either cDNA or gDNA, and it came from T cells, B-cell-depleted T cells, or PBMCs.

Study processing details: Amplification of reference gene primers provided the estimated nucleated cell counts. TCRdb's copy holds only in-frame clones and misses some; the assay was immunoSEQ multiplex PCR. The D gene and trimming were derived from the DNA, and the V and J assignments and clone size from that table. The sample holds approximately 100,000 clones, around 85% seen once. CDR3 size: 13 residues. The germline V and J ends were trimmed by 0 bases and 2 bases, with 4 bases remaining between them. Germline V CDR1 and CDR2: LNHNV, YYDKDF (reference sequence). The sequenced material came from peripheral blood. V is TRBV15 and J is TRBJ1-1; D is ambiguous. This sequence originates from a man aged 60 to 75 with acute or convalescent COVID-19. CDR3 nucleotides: TGTGCCACCAGCAGAGACCAAAACACTGAAGCTTTCTTT. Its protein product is CATSRDQNTEAFF. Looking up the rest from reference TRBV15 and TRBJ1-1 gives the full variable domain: DAMVIQNPRYQVTQFGKPVTLSCSQTLNHNVMYWYQQKSSQAPKLLFHYYDKDFNNEADTPDNFQSRRPNTSFCFLDIRSPGLGDTAMYLCATSRDQNTEAFFGQGTRLTVV.